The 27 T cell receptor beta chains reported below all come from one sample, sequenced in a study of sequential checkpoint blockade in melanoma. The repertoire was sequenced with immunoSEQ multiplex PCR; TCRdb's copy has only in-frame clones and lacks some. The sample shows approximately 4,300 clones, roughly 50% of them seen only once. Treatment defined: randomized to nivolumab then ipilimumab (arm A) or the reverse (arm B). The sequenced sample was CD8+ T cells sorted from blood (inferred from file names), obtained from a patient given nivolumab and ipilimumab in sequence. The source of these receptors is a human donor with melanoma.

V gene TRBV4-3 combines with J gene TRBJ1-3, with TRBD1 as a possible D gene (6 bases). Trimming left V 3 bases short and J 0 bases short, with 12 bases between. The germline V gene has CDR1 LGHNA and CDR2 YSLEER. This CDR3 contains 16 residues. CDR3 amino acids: CASSQDRTGSGNTIYF. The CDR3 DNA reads TGCGCCAGCAGCCAGGACAGAACCGGCTCTGGAAACACCATATATTTT.

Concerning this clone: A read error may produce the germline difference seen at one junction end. The DNA of the CDR3 is TGTGCCGGCAGTTCGCTCAGGGTATCATACAATGAGCAGTTCTTC. Translation gives CAGSSLRVSYNEQFF. The rearrangement joins TRBV27 to TRBJ2-1; possible D gene TRBD1, 5 bases. Germline assignment: CDR1 MNHEY and CDR2 SMNVEV (reference sequence). The CDR3 has 15 amino acids.

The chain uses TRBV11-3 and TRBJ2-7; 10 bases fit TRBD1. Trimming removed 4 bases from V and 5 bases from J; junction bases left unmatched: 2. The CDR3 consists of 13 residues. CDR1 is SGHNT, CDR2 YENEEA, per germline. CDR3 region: CASSYGQGDEQYF. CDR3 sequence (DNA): TGTGCCAGCAGCTACGGACAGGGGGACGAGCAGTACTTC.

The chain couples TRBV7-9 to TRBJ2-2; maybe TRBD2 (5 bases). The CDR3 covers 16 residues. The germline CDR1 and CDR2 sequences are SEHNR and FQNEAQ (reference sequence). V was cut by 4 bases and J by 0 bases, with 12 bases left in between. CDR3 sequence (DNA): TGTGCCAGCAGCTCGTTGACTAACTCGAACACCGGGGAGCTGTTTTTT. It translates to CASSSLTNSNTGELFF.

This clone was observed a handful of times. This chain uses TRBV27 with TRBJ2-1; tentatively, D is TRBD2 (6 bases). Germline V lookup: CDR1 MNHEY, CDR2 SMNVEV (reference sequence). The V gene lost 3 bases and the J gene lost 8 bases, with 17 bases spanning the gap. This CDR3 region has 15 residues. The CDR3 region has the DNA TGTGCCAGCAGTTTTTGGGCTAGCGAGACCGATGAGCAGTTCTTC. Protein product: CASSFWASETDEQFF.

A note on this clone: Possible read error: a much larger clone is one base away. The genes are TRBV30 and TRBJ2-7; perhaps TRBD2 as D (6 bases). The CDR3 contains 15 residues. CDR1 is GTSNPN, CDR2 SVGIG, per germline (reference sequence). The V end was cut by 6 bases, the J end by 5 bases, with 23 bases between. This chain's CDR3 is CACRLGTYPGDEQYF. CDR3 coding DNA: TGTGCCTGCAGGCTCGGTACTTACCCGGGAGACGAGCAGTACTTC. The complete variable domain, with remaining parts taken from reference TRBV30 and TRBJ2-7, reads SQTIHQWPATLVQPVGSPLSLECTVEGTSNPNLYWYRQAAGRGLQLLFYSVGIGQISSEVPQNLSASRPQDRQFILSSKKLLLSDSGFYLCACRLGTYPGDEQYFGPGTRLTVT.

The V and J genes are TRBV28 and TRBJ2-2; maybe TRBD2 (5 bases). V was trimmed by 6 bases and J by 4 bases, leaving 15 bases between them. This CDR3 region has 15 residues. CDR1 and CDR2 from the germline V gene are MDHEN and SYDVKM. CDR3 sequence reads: CASSPPGSATGELFF. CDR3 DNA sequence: TGTGCCAGCAGCCCCCCGGGTAGCGCCACCGGGGAGCTGTTTTTT.

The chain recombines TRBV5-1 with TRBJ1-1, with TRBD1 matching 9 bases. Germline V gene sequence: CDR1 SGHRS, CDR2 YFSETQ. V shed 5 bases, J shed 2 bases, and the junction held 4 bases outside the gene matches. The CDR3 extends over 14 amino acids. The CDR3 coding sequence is TGCGCCAGCAGTTGGGGACAGGGAAACACTGAAGCTTTCTTT. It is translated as CASSWGQGNTEAFF.

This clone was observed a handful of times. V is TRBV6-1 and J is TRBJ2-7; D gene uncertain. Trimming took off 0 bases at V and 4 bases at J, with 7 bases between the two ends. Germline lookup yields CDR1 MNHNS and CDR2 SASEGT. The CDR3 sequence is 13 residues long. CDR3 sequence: CASSEAYLYEQYF. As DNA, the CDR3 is TGTGCCAGCAGTGAAGCGTATTTATACGAGCAGTACTTC.

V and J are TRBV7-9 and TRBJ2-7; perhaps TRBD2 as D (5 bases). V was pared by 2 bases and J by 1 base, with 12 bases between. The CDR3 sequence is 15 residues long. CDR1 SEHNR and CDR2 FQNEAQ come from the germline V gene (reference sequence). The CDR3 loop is CASSLQRSGSYEQYF. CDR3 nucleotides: TGTGCCAGCAGCTTACAAAGGTCGGGGTCCTACGAGCAGTACTTC.

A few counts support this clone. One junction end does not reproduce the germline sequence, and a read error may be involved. The CDR3: CANSQNEELCYEQYF. The CDR3 bases are TGTGCCAACAGCCAAAACGAGGAATTGTGCTACGAGCAGTACTTC. This chain uses TRBV14 with TRBJ2-7; D gene ambiguous. The CDR3 is made up of 15 amino acids. Germline assignment: CDR1 SGHDN and CDR2 FVKESK.

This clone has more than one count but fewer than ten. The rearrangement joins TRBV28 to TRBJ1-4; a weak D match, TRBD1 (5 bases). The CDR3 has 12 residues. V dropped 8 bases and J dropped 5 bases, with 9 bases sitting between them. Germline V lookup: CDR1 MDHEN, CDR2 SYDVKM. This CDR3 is CASGGGNEKLFF. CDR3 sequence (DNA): TGTGCCAGCGGGGGAGGGAATGAAAAACTGTTTTTT.

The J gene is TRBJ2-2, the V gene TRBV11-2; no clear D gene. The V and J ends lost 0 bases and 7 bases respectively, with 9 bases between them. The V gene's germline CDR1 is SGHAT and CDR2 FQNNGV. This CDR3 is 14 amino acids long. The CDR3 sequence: CASSLEYLDGELFF. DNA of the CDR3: TGTGCCAGCAGCTTAGAGTATTTAGACGGGGAGCTGTTTTTT.

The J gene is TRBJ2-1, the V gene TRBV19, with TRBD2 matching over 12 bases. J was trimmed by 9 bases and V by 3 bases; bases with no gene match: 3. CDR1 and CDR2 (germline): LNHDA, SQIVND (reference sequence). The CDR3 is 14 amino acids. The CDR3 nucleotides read TGTGCCAGTAGTATTGAACTAGCGGGAGGTGAGCAGTTCTTC. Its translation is CASSIELAGGEQFF. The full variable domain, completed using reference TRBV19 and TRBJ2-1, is DGGITQSPKYLFRKEGQNVTLSCEQNLNHDAMYWYRQDPGQGLRLIYYSQIVNDFQKGDIAEGYSVSREKKESFPLTVTSAQKNPTAFYLCASSIELAGGEQFFGPGTRLTVL.

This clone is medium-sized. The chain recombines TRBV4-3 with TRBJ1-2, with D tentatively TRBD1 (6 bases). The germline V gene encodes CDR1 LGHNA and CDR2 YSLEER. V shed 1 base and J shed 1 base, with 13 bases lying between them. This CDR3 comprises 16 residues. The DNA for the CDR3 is TGCGCCAGCAGCCAAGTTTTGGACAGCTATAACTATGGCTACACCTTC. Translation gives CASSQVLDSYNYGYTF.

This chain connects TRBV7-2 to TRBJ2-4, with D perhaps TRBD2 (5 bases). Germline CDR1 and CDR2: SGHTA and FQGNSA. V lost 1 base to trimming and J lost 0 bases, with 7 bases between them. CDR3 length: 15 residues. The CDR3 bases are TGTGCCAGCAGCTTAGACGGGGTAGCCAAAAACATTCAGTACTTC. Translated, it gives CASSLDGVAKNIQYF.

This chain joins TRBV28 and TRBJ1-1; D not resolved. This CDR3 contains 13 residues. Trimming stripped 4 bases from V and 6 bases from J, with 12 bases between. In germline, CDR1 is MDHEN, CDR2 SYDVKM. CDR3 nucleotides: TGTGCCAGCAGTTCATTCCGGGTGGCTGAAGCTTTCTTT. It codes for CASSSFRVAEAFF.

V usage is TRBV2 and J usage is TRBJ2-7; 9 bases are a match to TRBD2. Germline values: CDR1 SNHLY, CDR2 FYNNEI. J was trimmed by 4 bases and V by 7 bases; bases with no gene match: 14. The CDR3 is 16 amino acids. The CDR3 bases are TGTGCCAGCAACCAAGGGGGGGGACTAGCCGTATACGAGCAGTACTTC. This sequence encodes CASNQGGGLAVYEQYF.

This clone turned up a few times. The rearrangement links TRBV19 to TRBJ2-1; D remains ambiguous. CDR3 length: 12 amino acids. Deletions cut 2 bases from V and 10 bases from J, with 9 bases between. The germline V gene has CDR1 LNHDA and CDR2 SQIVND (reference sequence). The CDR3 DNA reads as TGTGCCAGTAGTATATTAATCAGGGAGCAGTTCTTC. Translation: CASSILIREQFF.

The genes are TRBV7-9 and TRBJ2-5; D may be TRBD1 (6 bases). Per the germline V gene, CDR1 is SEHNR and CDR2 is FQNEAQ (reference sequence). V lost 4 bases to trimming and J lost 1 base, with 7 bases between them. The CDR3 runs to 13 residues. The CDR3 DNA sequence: TGTGCCAGCAGCTCGGACAGCCAAGAGACCCAGTACTTC. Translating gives CASSSDSQETQYF.

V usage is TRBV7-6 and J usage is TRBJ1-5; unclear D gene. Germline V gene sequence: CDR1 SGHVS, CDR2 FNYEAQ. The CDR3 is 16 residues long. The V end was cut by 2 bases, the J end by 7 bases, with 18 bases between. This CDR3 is CASSLSPGPGGQPQHF. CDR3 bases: TGTGCCAGCAGCTTAAGTCCTGGGCCTGGTGGGCAGCCCCAGCATTTT.

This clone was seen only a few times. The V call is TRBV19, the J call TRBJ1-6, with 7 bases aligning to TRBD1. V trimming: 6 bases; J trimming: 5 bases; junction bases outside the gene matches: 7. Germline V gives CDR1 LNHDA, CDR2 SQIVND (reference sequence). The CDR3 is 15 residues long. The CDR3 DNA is TGTGCCAGTAGCACCGGGACAGCTGATAATTCACCCCTCCACTTT. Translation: CASSTGTADNSPLHF.

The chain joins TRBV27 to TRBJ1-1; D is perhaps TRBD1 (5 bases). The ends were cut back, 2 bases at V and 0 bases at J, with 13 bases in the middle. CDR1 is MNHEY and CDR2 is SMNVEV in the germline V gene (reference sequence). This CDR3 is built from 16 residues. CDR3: CASSLGPAGLNTEAFF. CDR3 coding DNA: TGTGCCAGCAGTTTAGGCCCGGCGGGGCTGAACACTGAAGCTTTCTTT.

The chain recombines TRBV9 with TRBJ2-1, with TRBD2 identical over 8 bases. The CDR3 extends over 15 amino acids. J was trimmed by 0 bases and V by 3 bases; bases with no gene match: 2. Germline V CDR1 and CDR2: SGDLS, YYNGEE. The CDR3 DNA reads TGTGCCAGCAGCGATAGCGGGATCTCCTACAATGAGCAGTTCTTC. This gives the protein CASSDSGISYNEQFF.

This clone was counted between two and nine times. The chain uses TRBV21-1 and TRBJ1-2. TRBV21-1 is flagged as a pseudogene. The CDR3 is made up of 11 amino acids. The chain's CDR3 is CASSYCYGYTF. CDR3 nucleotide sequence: TGTGCCAGCAGTTACTGCTATGGCTACACCTTC.

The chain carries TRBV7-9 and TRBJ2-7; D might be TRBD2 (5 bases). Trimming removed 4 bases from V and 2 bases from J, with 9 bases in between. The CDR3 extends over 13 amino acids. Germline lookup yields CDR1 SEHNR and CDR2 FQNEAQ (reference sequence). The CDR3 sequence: CASSSGNPYEQYF. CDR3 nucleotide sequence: TGTGCCAGCAGCTCCGGGAACCCCTACGAGCAGTACTTC.

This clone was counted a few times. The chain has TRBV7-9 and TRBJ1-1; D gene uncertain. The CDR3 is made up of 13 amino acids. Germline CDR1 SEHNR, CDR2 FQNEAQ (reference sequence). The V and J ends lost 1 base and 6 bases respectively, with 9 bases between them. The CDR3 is CASSLGGRAEAFF. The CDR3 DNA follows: TGTGCCAGCAGCTTAGGAGGGAGGGCTGAAGCTTTCTTT.